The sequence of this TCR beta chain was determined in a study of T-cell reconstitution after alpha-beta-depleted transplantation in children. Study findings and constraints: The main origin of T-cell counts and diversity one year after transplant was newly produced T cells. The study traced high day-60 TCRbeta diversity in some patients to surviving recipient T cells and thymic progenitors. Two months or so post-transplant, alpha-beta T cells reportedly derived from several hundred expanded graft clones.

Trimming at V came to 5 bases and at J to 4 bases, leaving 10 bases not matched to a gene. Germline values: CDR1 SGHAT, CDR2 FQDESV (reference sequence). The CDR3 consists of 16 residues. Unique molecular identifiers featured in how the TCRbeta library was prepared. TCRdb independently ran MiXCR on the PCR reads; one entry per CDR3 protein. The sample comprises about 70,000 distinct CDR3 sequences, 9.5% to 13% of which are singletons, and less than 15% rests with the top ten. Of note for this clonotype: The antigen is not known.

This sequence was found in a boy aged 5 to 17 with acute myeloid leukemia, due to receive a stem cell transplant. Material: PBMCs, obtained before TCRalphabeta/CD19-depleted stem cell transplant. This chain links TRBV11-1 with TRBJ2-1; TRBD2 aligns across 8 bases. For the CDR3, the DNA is TGTGCCAGCAGCCCCTCTGGGACTAGGCCTTACAATGAGCAGTTCTTC. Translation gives CASSPSGTRPYNEQFF.